Listed below are T cell receptor beta chains from one sample, sequenced in a study of cytomegalovirus exposure and HLA in healthy donors. The protocol was immunoSEQ multiplex PCR, while the TCRdb copy is restricted to in-frame clones and leaves out a portion. The sample lists approximately 20,000 clones; under 98% were seen once. Sequenced input: PBMCs. These receptors originate from a man under 40 in good health and CMV-seropositive. Both conserved end residues are part of each CDR3. The D gene is left open where the match is weak. A row's size may be missing; if present it is once, few, many or a size class.

v_gene,abundance,d_gene,j_gene,CDR3aa,CDR3nt
TRBV28,NA,TRBD1,TRBJ1-5,CASRYRGQPQHF,TGTGCCAGCAGGTACAGGGGGCAGCCCCAGCATTTT
TRBV7-6,NA,NA,TRBJ2-4,CASSLAVTASLAKNIQYF,TGTGCCAGCAGCTTAGCTGTGACAGCGAGTCTAGCCAAAAACATTCAGTACTTC
TRBV6-5,NA,TRBD2,TRBJ2-7,CASRRTSGSNYEQYF,TGTGCCAGCAGGCGGACTAGCGGGAGTAACTACGAGCAGTACTTC
TRBV9,NA,NA,TRBJ2-5,CASSGEERGETQYF,TGTGCCAGCAGCGGAGAGGAACGAGGAGAGACCCAGTACTTC
TRBV7-2,NA,NA,TRBJ2-2,CASSLAPGGFDTGELFF,TGTGCCAGCAGCTTAGCCCCTGGCGGGTTCGACACCGGGGAGCTGTTTTTT
TRBV4-1,once,NA,TRBJ2-7,CASSQQGGSYEQYF,TGCGCCAGCAGCCAGCAGGGGGGCTCCTACGAGCAGTACTTC
TRBV7-9,NA,NA,TRBJ1-2,CASSRGGLNYGYTF,TGTGCCAGCAGCAGAGGGGGTCTTAACTATGGCTACACCTTC
TRBV13,NA,NA,TRBJ2-7,CASSLRRIYEQYF,TGTGCCAGCAGCTTGAGGCGGATCTACGAGCAGTACTTC
TRBV5-1,NA,TRBD1,TRBJ1-4,CASSLQGAGEKLFF,TGCGCCAGCAGCCTACAGGGGGCTGGTGAAAAACTGTTTTTT
TRBV9,NA,TRBD2,TRBJ2-1,CASSPGTSGGVGTNEQFF,TGTGCCAGCAGCCCCGGGACTAGCGGGGGGGTGGGTACAAATGAGCAGTTCTTC
TRBV5-1,NA,TRBD2,TRBJ2-2,CASSIPSGTNTGELFF,TGCGCCAGCAGCATCCCTAGCGGCACGAACACCGGGGAGCTGTTTTTT
TRBV27,NA,NA,TRBJ2-7,CASSPQGREQYF,TGTGCCAGCAGCCCGCAGGGGCGTGAGCAGTACTTC
TRBV13,NA,NA,TRBJ2-7,CASLQARGFNEQYF,TGTGCCAGCCTCCAGGCGAGAGGGTTCAACGAGCAGTACTTC
TRBV30,NA,NA,TRBJ2-7,CAWRVAAGYEQYF,TGTGCCTGGAGAGTAGCGGCGGGCTACGAGCAGTACTTC
TRBV2,NA,TRBD2,TRBJ2-2,CASSLTSVVGELFF,TGTGCCAGCAGTCTAACTAGCGTGGTCGGGGAGCTGTTTTTT
TRBV27,NA,NA,TRBJ2-1,CASSLLAHSSYNEQFF,TGTGCCAGCAGTTTACTAGCGCACAGCTCCTACAATGAGCAGTTCTTC
TRBV27,NA,TRBD2,TRBJ2-1,CASRADRLAGGPTRPNEQFF,TGTGCCAGCAGGGCCGATAGACTAGCGGGAGGGCCGACCCGACCCAATGAGCAGTTCTTC